The subject of this entry is one TCR beta chain. The antigen remains unidentified. This record belongs to a study of cytomegalovirus exposure and HLA in healthy donors. Broader study findings: Within a later analysis, the majority of CMV-associated TCR beta chains appeared HLA-restricted. Whilst most TCR sequences proved rare, a subset of public TCRs occurred across many donors.

V lost 4 bases, J lost 3 bases, and 13 bases lay in between. The CDR3 loop spans 14 amino acids. The germline CDR1 and CDR2 sequences are MNHNS and SASEGT. Sampled while nominally healthy, donors likely had unrecorded immune exposures. Primers: 60 Vbeta forward and 13 Jbeta reverse. This table comes from immunoSEQ multiplex PCR, and its TCRdb copy is limited to in-frame clones, with some not included. The table has approximately 190,000 clones, 75% to 90% seen once. The source of this sequence is a woman between 18 and 30 years old in good health and CMV-seronegative. Source material: PBMCs. The chain links TRBV6-1 to TRBJ2-7, with D possibly TRBD1 on 6 matching bases. CDR3 nucleotide sequence: TGTGCCAGCAGTGGGCCCGGACAGATCTACGAGCAGTACTTC. The encoded protein is CASSGPGQIYEQYF.